A single T cell receptor beta chain is shown here with its context. Its cognate antigen is unknown. Sequencing ends 3 residues short of the CDR3 end; the germline J gene provides the rest. This CDR3 spans 14 amino acids. Trimming pared 8 bases from V and 2 bases from J, leaving 19 bases between. Germline CDR1 reads DFQATT; CDR2 reads SNEGSKA (reference sequence). The source of the sample is a study of T cells in women clearing cervical HPV infection. Only in-frame clones appear in the TCRdb table, and some are missing; sequencing was by immunoSEQ multiplex PCR. Found here are tens of thousands of clones; the top ten clones hold approximately 3%. General observations from the study: TRBV6-7 abundance was lower in cases than controls (approximately 0.1% versus 0.17%).

This rearrangement joins TRBV20-1 to TRBJ2-7; TRBD2 is a possible D gene (6 bases). The sample consisted of blood buffy coat. This sequence originates from a woman between 18 and 75 years old with a cervical HPV16 infection that either progressed to CIN3+ or cleared (not recorded which). CDR3 DNA, as far as it was read: TGCAGTCCCGCAGCAGGGACTGCTACCTACGAG. Its protein is CSPAAGTATYE. The CDR3 in full is CSPAAGTATYEQYF.